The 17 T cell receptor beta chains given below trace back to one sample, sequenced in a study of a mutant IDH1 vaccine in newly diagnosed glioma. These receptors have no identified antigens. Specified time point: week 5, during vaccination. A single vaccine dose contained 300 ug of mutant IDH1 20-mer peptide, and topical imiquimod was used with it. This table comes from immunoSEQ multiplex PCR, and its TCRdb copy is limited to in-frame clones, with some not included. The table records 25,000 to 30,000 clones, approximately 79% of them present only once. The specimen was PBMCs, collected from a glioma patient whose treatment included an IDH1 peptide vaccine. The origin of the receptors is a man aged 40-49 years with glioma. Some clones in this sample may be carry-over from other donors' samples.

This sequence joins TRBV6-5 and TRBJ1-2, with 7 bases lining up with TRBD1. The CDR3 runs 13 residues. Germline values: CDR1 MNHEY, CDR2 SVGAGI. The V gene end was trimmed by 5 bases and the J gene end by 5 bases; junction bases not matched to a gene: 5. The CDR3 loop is CASSPDRDYGYTF. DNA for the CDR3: TGTGCCAGCAGTCCTGACAGGGATTATGGCTACACCTTC.

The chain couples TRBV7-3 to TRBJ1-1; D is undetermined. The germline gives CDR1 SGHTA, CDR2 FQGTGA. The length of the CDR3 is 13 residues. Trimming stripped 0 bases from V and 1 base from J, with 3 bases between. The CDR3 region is CASSLTGNTEAFF. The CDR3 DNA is TGTGCCAGCAGCTTAACAGGGAACACTGAAGCTTTCTTT.

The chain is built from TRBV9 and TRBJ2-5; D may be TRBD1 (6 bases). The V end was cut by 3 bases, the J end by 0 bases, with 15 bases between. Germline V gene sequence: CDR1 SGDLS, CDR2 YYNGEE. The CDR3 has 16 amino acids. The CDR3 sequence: CASSEGVLQYQETQYF. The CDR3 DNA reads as TGTGCCAGCAGCGAGGGGGTCCTTCAGTACCAAGAGACCCAGTACTTC.

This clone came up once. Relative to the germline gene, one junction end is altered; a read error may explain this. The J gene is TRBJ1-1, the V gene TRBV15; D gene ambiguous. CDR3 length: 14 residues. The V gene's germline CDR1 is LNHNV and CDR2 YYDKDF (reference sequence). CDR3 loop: CATSRDKASEEVFF. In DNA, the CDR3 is TGTGCCACCAGCAGAGATAAAGCCTCGGAGGAAGTTTTCTTT.

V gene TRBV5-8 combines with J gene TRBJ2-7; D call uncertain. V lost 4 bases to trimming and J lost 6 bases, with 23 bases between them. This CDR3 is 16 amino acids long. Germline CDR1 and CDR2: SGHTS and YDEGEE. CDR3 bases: TGTGCCAGCAGCCGCCCGTGGGTTTGGGATTTGACCGAGCAGTACTTC. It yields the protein CASSRPWVWDLTEQYF. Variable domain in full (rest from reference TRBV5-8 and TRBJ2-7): EAGVTQSPTHLIKTRGQQATLRCSPISGHTSVYWYQQALGLGLQFLLWYDEGEERNRGNFPPRFSGRQFPNYSSELNVNALELEDSALYLCASSRPWVWDLTEQYFGPGTRLTVT.

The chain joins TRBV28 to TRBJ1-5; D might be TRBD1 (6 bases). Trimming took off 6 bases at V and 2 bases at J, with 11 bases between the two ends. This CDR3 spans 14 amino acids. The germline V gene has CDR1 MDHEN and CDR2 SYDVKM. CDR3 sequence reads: CASSDRLGNQPQHF. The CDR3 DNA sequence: TGTGCCAGCAGCGACAGGCTGGGCAATCAGCCCCAGCATTTT.

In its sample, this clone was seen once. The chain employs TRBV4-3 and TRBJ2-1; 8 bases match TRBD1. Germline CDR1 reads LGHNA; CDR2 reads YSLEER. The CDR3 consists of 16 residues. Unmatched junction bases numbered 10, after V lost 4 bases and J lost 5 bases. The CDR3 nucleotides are TGCGCCAGCAGCCTGATCCAGGGACAGGCGGACAATGAGCAGTTCTTC. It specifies CASSLIQGQADNEQFF.

CDR3 region: CASSYPGTGLNTIYF. CDR3 DNA sequence: TGTGCCAGCAGCTATCCCGGGACAGGGCTGAACACCATATATTTT. V gene TRBV6-6 combines with J gene TRBJ1-3, with 9 bases fitting TRBD1. This CDR3 region has 15 residues. The junction had 10 bases not matched to a gene; V was cut back by 6 bases and J by 7 bases. Germline lookup yields CDR1 MNHNY and CDR2 SVGAGI (reference sequence).

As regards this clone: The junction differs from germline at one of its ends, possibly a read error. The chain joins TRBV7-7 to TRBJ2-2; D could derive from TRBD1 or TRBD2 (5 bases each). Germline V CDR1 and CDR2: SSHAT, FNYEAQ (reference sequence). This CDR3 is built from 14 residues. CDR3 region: CASSRDGNTGELFF. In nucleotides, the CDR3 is TGTGCTAGCAGCCGGGACGGTAACACCGGGGAGCTGTTTTTT.

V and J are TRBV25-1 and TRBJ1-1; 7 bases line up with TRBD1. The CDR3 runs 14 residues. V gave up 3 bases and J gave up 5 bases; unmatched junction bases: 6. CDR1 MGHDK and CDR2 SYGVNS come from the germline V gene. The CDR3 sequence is CASSDRQGRTEAFF. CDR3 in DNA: TGTGCCAGCAGTGACCGACAGGGACGAACTGAAGCTTTCTTT. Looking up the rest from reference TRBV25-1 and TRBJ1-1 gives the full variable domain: EADIYQTPRYLVIGTGKKITLECSQTMGHDKMYWYQQDPGMELHLIHYSYGVNSTEKGDLSSESTVSRIRTEHFPLTLESARPSHTSQYLCASSDRQGRTEAFFGQGTRLTVV.

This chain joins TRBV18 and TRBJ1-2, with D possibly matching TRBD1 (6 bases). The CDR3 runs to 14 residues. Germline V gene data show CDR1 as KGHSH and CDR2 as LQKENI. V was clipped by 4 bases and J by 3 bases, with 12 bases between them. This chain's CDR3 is CASSLGEGDYGYTF. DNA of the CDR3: TGTGCCAGCTCACTTGGAGAGGGGGACTATGGCTACACCTTC.

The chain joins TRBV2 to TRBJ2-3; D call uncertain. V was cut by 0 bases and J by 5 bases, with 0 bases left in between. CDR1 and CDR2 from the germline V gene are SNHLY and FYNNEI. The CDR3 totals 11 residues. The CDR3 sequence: CASSEADTQYF. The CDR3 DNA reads TGTGCCAGCAGTGAAGCAGATACGCAGTATTTT.

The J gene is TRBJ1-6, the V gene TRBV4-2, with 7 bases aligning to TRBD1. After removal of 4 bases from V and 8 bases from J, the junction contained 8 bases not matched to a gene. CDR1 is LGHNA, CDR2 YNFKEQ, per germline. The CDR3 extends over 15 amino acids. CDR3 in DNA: TGTGCCAGCAGCCGCGACAGGGAAATAGATTCACCCCTCCACTTT. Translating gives CASSRDREIDSPLHF.

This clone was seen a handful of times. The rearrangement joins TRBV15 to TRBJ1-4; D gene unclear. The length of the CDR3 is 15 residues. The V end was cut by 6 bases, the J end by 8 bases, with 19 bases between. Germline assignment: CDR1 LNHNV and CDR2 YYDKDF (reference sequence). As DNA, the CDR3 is TGTGCCACCAGGAATCCGGGCTCCAGTTGGGAAAAACTGTTTTTT. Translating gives CATRNPGSSWEKLFF.

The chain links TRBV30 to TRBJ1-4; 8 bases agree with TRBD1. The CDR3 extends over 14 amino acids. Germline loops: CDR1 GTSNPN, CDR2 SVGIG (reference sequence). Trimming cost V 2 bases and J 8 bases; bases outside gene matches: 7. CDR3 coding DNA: TGTGCCTGGAGTCCGACGGGACAGGAAGAAAAACTGTTTTTT. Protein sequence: CAWSPTGQEEKLFF.

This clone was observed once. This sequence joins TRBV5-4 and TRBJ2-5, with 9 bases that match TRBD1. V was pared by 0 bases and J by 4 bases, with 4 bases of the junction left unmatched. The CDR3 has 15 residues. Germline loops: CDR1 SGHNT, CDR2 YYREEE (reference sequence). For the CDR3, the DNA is TGTGCCAGCAGCTTGGACAGGGGGCGCGGAGAGACCCAGTACTTC. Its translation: CASSLDRGRGETQYF.

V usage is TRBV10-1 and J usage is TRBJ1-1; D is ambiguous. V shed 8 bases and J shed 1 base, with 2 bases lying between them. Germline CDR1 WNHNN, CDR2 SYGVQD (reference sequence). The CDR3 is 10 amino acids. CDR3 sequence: CASQNTEAFF. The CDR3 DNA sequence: TGCGCCAGCCAGAACACTGAAGCTTTCTTT.